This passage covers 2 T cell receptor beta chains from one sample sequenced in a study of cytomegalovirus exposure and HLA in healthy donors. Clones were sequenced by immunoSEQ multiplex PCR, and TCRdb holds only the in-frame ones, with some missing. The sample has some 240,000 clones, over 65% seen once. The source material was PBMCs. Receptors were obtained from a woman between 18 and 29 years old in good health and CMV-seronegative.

CDR3 bases: TGTGCCAGCCGTGGAGTGGGCAATCAGCCCCAGCATTTT. Encoded protein: CASRGVGNQPQHF. V is TRBV4-2 and J is TRBJ1-5, with D hard to call. Deletions cut 8 bases from V and 2 bases from J, with 10 bases between. Germline V gene sequence: CDR1 LGHNA, CDR2 YNFKEQ. This CDR3 spans 13 amino acids.

The DNA for the CDR3 is TGTGCCAGCACCCCGGACAGCGGCAATCAGCCCCAGCATTTT. Amino acid sequence: CASTPDSGNQPQHF. The gene calls are TRBV2 and TRBJ1-5, with D tentatively TRBD1 (6 bases). The V gene's germline CDR1 is SNHLY and CDR2 FYNNEI. V was trimmed by 7 bases and J by 2 bases, leaving 12 bases between them. This CDR3 has 14 amino acids.